What follows are 9 T cell receptor beta chains derived from one specimen sequenced in a study of brain T cells in children with intractable seizures. The data were produced by immunoSEQ multiplex PCR, yet TCRdb's version contains in-frame clones alone and is incomplete. The table records 75,000 to 80,000 clones, about 92% of them present only once. The specimen was peripheral blood, collected at surgery. The receptors come from a boy under two years old with tuberous sclerosis and intractable seizures.

The chain joins TRBV7-9 to TRBJ1-3; tentative D call: TRBD1 (6 bases). Germline values: CDR1 SEHNR, CDR2 FQNEAQ (reference sequence). The CDR3 has 16 amino acids. Trimming removed 3 bases from V and 0 bases from J, with 12 bases in between. CDR3 sequence reads: CASSFSGTLSGNTIYF. CDR3 nucleotide sequence: TGTGCCAGCAGCTTCTCCGGGACACTCTCTGGAAACACCATATATTTT.

The chain joins TRBV9 to TRBJ2-1, with 8 bases matching TRBD2. The CDR3 spans 15 residues. Germline values: CDR1 SGDLS, CDR2 YYNGEE. Trimming at V came to 2 bases and at J to 5 bases, leaving 6 bases not matched to a gene. In nucleotides, the CDR3 is TGTGCCAGCAGCGTCAGGCTAGCGGGTAACAATGAGCAGTTCTTC. Translated: CASSVRLAGNNEQFF.

V gene TRBV12-3 or TRBV12-4 combines with J gene TRBJ1-5; the D gene is possibly TRBD1 (5 bases). The V and J ends lost 11 bases and 9 bases respectively, with 17 bases between them. The CDR3 runs to 12 residues. The CDR3 nucleotides read TGTGCCGGCAAATTAGGGGCCCTGCCCCAGCATTTT. This encodes CAGKLGALPQHF.

This chain uses TRBV3-1 (or the pseudogene TRBV3-2) with TRBJ2-2, with D possibly being TRBD2 (5 bases). The V gene lost 4 bases and the J gene lost 1 base, with 10 bases spanning the gap. The CDR3 loop spans 15 amino acids. Germline V gives CDR1 LGHDT, CDR2 YNNKEL (reference sequence). The CDR3 loop is CASSLTSRNTGELFF. The DNA of the CDR3 is TGTGCCAGCAGCCTCACTAGTCGGAACACCGGGGAGCTGTTTTTT.

This chain uses TRBV6-5 with TRBJ1-5; D not resolved. V gave up 0 bases and J gave up 9 bases, with 12 bases separating them. The CDR3 spans 14 residues. CDR1 and CDR2 from the germline V gene are MNHEY and SVGAGI. CDR3 DNA sequence: TGTGCCAGCAGTTACTCTGGGCCCCCTTCGCCCCAGCATTTT. The encoded protein is CASSYSGPPSPQHF.

V and J are TRBV19 and TRBJ1-2; 10 bases map to TRBD1. CDR1 and CDR2 (germline): LNHDA, SQIVND (reference sequence). The CDR3 has 15 amino acids. J was trimmed by 8 bases and V by 6 bases; bases with no gene match: 12. The CDR3 region is CASSSIPGQGNGYTF. The CDR3 nucleotides read TGTGCCAGTAGCTCAATTCCGGGACAGGGGAACGGCTACACCTTC.

The rearrangement joins TRBV12-3 or TRBV12-4 to TRBJ1-1; no clear D. The CDR3 is 13 amino acids. The ends were cut back, 3 bases at V and 0 bases at J, with 5 bases in the middle. The CDR3 nucleotides are TGTGCCAGCAGTTTCGGACTGAACACTGAAGCTTTCTTT. Amino acids: CASSFGLNTEAFF.

The rearrangement uses TRBV7-6 and TRBJ2-3, with 9 bases that match TRBD2. Trimming removed 4 bases from V and 0 bases from J; junction bases left unmatched: 8. The CDR3 totals 17 residues. CDR1 is SGHVS, CDR2 FNYEAQ, per germline. CDR3: CASSSGELAGSTDTQYF. CDR3 coding DNA: TGTGCCAGCAGCTCTGGGGAGCTAGCGGGGAGCACAGATACGCAGTATTTT. Together with reference TRBV7-6 and TRBJ2-3, the CDR3 gives the full variable domain: GAGVSQSPRYKVTKRGQDVALRCDPISGHVSLYWYRQALGQGPEFLTYFNYEAQQDKSGLPNDRFSAERPEGSISTLTIQRTEQRDSAMYRCASSSGELAGSTDTQYFGPGTRLTVL.

The chain combines TRBV4-1 with TRBJ1-6; D remains unclear. CDR1 is MGHRA and CDR2 is YSYEKL in the germline V gene. The CDR3 covers 16 residues. V shed 0 bases and J shed 6 bases, with 12 bases lying between them. CDR3 DNA sequence: TGCGCCAGCAGCCAAGAGAGTTTCAATACTAATTCACCCCTCCACTTT. Protein product: CASSQESFNTNSPLHF.